The next 26 T cell receptor beta chains were all read from a single sample in a study of shared clonotypes between healthy human individuals. Generated by immunoSEQ multiplex PCR, the TCRdb table keeps only in-frame clones and is missing some. The data show about 2.1 million clones, about 92% seen once. Naive CD8 cells, CD45RO-negative and positively selected for CCR7, excluded terminally differentiated effector memory CD45RA+ cells. The sequenced sample was naive CD8+ T cells from PBMCs. These receptor sequences come from a man younger than 35 in good health. Some clones in this sample may be carry-over from other donors' samples.

The chain employs TRBV28 and TRBJ1-5; D is ambiguous. V was cut by 2 bases and J by 0 bases, with 11 bases left in between. Per germline, CDR1 MDHEN and CDR2 SYDVKM. The length of the CDR3 is 16 residues. CDR3 in DNA: TGTGCCAGCAGTTTAATGCAGGTCTATAGCAATCAGCCCCAGCATTTT. This encodes CASSLMQVYSNQPQHF.

This sequence joins TRBV28 and TRBJ2-5, with D uncertain. The germline CDR1 and CDR2 sequences are MDHEN and SYDVKM. This CDR3 has 15 amino acids. Trimming pared 5 bases from V and 2 bases from J, leaving 15 bases between. The CDR3: CASSPPSQMQETQYF. Written as DNA, the CDR3 is TGTGCCAGCAGTCCTCCCAGCCAAATGCAAGAGACCCAGTACTTC.

The V gene is TRBV9, the J gene TRBJ2-3; the D call may be TRBD1 or TRBD2 (5 bases each). There are 14 residues in the CDR3. Trimming took off 3 bases at V and 1 base at J, with 9 bases between the two ends. Germline lookup yields CDR1 SGDLS and CDR2 YYNGEE. CDR3 bases: TGTGCCAGCAGCGAATGGGACGGCACAGATACGCAGTATTTT. Its protein is CASSEWDGTDTQYF.

This chain uses TRBV9 with TRBJ2-1; D possibly uses TRBD1 or TRBD2 (5 bases each). The germline V gene encodes CDR1 SGDLS and CDR2 YYNGEE. Trimming pared 2 bases from V and 4 bases from J, leaving 13 bases between. CDR3 length equals 15 residues. This CDR3 is CASSVPGRTYNEQFF. Here the CDR3 DNA reads TGTGCCAGCAGCGTTCCGGGACGGACATACAATGAGCAGTTCTTC.

The chain recombines TRBV14 with TRBJ2-7; possibly TRBD1 or TRBD2 for D (5 bases each). Trimming removed 4 bases at V and 1 base at J, with 14 bases between. Germline CDR1 reads SGHDN; CDR2 reads FVKESK. This CDR3 region has 15 residues. CDR3 bases: TGTGCCAGCAGCCCACCTGGGTGGGGGTCCTACGAGCAGTACTTC. Protein: CASSPPGWGSYEQYF.

This chain uses TRBV27 with TRBJ1-3; D gene unclear. With 0 bases removed from V and 0 bases from J, the gap between germline ends came to 15 bases. This CDR3 is built from 18 residues. CDR1 and CDR2 (germline): MNHEY, SMNVEV (reference sequence). The DNA for the CDR3 is TGTGCCAGCAGTTTATCTAGGTCGGGCCTCGACTCTGGAAACACCATATATTTT. This translates into CASSLSRSGLDSGNTIYF.

This chain connects TRBV7-8 to TRBJ2-7; no reliable D call. Between the trimmed V and J ends, which lost 4 bases and 0 bases, there was a span of 10 bases. The CDR3 spans 14 residues. Germline assignment: CDR1 SGHVS and CDR2 FQNEAQ. The CDR3 DNA reads as TGTGCCAGCAGCTCTGAGGCGAGCTCCTACGAGCAGTACTTC. It is translated as CASSSEASSYEQYF.

The chain combines TRBV12-5 with TRBJ2-1; 9 bases align to TRBD1. This CDR3 is 17 amino acids long. V lost 5 bases to trimming and J lost 7 bases; unmatched junction nucleotides: 15. In germline, CDR1 is LGHNT, CDR2 FRNRAP. CDR3: CASGISYPGQGMNEQFF. For the CDR3, the DNA is TGTGCTAGTGGTATTAGCTACCCGGGACAGGGTATGAATGAGCAGTTCTTC.

The chain links TRBV5-1 to TRBJ2-7; D is uncertain. V shed 4 bases and J shed 6 bases, with 17 bases lying between them. Looked up from germline, CDR1 is SGHRS and CDR2 is YFSETQ. The CDR3 is made up of 14 amino acids. The CDR3 nucleotides are TGCGCCAGCAGCGCATGGGGTGGGGTCGGCGAGCAGTACTTC. Protein sequence: CASSAWGGVGEQYF. The complete variable domain, with remaining parts taken from reference TRBV5-1 and TRBJ2-7, reads KAGVTQTPRYLIKTRGQQVTLSCSPISGHRSVSWYQQTPGQGLQFLFEYFSETQRNKGNFPGRFSGRQFSNSRSEMNVSTLELGDSALYLCASSAWGGVGEQYFGPGTRLTVT.

This chain joins TRBV28 and TRBJ1-1, with no clear D. V was cut by 1 base and J by 1 base, with 10 bases left in between. The germline V gene encodes CDR1 MDHEN and CDR2 SYDVKM. The CDR3 sequence is 15 residues long. The CDR3: CASSLSGMGNTEAFF. The CDR3 region has the DNA TGTGCCAGCAGTTTATCCGGGATGGGGAACACTGAAGCTTTCTTT.

The rearrangement joins TRBV4-3 to TRBJ1-2, with 8 bases lining up with TRBD1. Trimming took 0 bases from V and 2 from J; bases not matched to a gene: 2. This CDR3 spans 15 amino acids. Germline loops: CDR1 LGHNA, CDR2 YSLEER. The CDR3 spells CASSQERQGNYGYTF. As DNA, the CDR3 is TGCGCCAGCAGCCAAGAGCGACAGGGGAACTATGGCTACACCTTC.

This chain uses TRBV19 with TRBJ2-6, with 9 positions matching TRBD1. CDR3 size: 18 residues. Trimming at V came to 3 bases and at J to 1 base, leaving 7 bases not matched to a gene. Germline assignment: CDR1 LNHDA and CDR2 SQIVND (reference sequence). CDR3 DNA sequence: TGTGCCAGTAGTATCTTCGGGACAGGGAATTCTGGGGCCAACGTCCTGACTTTC. Translating gives CASSIFGTGNSGANVLTF.

The J gene is TRBJ2-2, the V gene TRBV7-8, with 12 nucleotides matching TRBD2. The CDR3 is 16 amino acids. V lost 5 bases to trimming and J lost 5 bases; unmatched junction nucleotides: 6. Germline assignment: CDR1 SGHVS and CDR2 FQNEAQ. This chain's CDR3 is CASSPGTSGPTGELFF. CDR3 in DNA: TGTGCCAGCAGCCCGGGGACTAGCGGGCCGACCGGGGAGCTGTTTTTT.

CDR3 coding DNA: TGTGCCAGCAGCTATGAACAGGGGGCTGCCAAAAACATTCAGTACTTC. Amino acid sequence: CASSYEQGAAKNIQYF. The V call is TRBV11-1, the J call TRBJ2-4; 9 bases are a match to TRBD1. J lost 1 base, V lost 4 bases, and 5 bases had no gene match. Germline assignment: CDR1 SGHAT and CDR2 FQDESV (reference sequence). The CDR3 contains 16 residues. The variable domain in full, completed from reference TRBV11-1 and TRBJ2-4, reads EAEVAQSPRYKITEKSQAVAFWCDPISGHATLYWYRQILGQGPELLVQFQDESVVDDSQLPKDRFSAERLKGVDSTLKIQPAELGDSAMYLCASSYEQGAAKNIQYFGAGTRLSVL.

A remark on this clone: This specimen includes other DNA sequences encoding the same CDR3. The chain has TRBV4-1 and TRBJ2-5; D not resolved. Trimming removed 1 base from V and 3 bases from J, with 6 bases in between. The germline V gene has CDR1 MGHRA and CDR2 YSYEKL. The CDR3 contains 13 residues. DNA of the CDR3: TGCGCCAGCAGCCAAGTTGGCGAAGAGACCCAGTACTTC. Its protein product is CASSQVGEETQYF.

The genes are TRBV28 and TRBJ2-5; 7 nucleotides align to TRBD1. CDR1 MDHEN and CDR2 SYDVKM come from the germline V gene. The CDR3 length is 14 residues. With V trimmed by 6 bases and J by 1 base, 5 bases remained unmatched. This CDR3 is CASRPEGAQETQYF. DNA of the CDR3: TGTGCCAGCAGGCCTGAGGGGGCCCAAGAGACCCAGTACTTC.

The gene calls are TRBV18 and TRBJ1-3; D is undetermined. This CDR3 spans 15 amino acids. With 1 base removed from V and 2 bases from J, the gap between germline ends came to 9 bases. Germline V gene data show CDR1 as KGHSH and CDR2 as LQKENI. In DNA form, the CDR3 reads TGTGCCAGCTCACCACGCGCCCCTCCTGGAAACACCATATATTTT. It is translated as CASSPRAPPGNTIYF.

To note about this clone: Other DNA sequences in the sample encode the same CDR3. The chain carries TRBV4-1 and TRBJ1-2; TRBD1 is a possible D gene (5 bases). The germline V gene has CDR1 MGHRA and CDR2 YSYEKL. This CDR3 region has 15 residues. Trimming pared 1 base from V and 2 bases from J, leaving 11 bases between. The CDR3 sequence: CASSQVTGTNYGYTF. Written as DNA, the CDR3 is TGCGCCAGCAGCCAAGTAACAGGAACAAACTATGGCTACACCTTC.

The V and J genes are TRBV15 and TRBJ2-1; TRBD2 agrees at 11 bases. The CDR3 sequence is 15 residues long. Per the germline V gene, CDR1 is LNHNV and CDR2 is YYDKDF (reference sequence). With 5 bases clipped from V and 7 bases from J, the junction kept 7 bases outside the gene matches. CDR3 amino acids: CATSRSGRAVNEQFF. The DNA for the CDR3 is TGTGCCACCAGCCGTAGCGGGAGGGCCGTTAATGAGCAGTTCTTC.

This clone was observed a single time. Other DNA sequences within the sample encode an identical CDR3. This chain joins TRBV7-2 and TRBJ2-1; D is unresolved. The V end lost 1 base, the J end lost 4 bases, and 5 bases lay between the germline ends. The CDR3 loop spans 13 amino acids. Germline V CDR1 and CDR2: SGHTA, FQGNSA. CDR3 amino acids: CASSLGLYNEQFF. As DNA, the CDR3 is TGTGCCAGCAGCTTAGGCCTTTACAATGAGCAGTTCTTC. The full variable domain, completed using reference TRBV7-2 and TRBJ2-1, is GAGVSQSPSNKVTEKGKDVELRCDPISGHTALYWYRQSLGQGLEFLIYFQGNSAPDKSGLPSDRFSAERTGGSVSTLTIQRTQQEDSAVYLCASSLGLYNEQFFGPGTRLTVL.

The chain carries TRBV5-1 and TRBJ2-2; TRBD2 matches 11 bases. V dropped 0 bases and J dropped 7; count of bases not matched to a gene: 11. The length of the CDR3 is 18 residues. Germline values: CDR1 SGHRS, CDR2 YFSETQ. The CDR3 DNA follows: TGCGCCAGCAGCTTGGGACTAGCGGGACGAGGGGCTGGCGGGGAGCTGTTTTTT. Encoded protein: CASSLGLAGRGAGGELFF.

V is TRBV5-4 and J is TRBJ2-7; maybe TRBD2 (6 bases). Trimming removed 4 bases from V and 3 bases from J, with 11 bases in between. Per the germline V gene, CDR1 is SGHNT and CDR2 is YYREEE (reference sequence). The CDR3 covers 13 residues. DNA of the CDR3: TGTGCCAGCAGCCCGTTGGGGGGCTACGAGCAGTACTTC. Protein product: CASSPLGGYEQYF.

CDR3 coding DNA: TGTGCCAGCAGTGCGGAGATCCACACCGGGGAGCTGTTTTTT. It yields the protein CASSAEIHTGELFF. This rearrangement joins TRBV25-1 to TRBJ2-2, with D uncertain. The CDR3 contains 14 residues. Germline V gene lookup returns CDR1 MGHDK and CDR2 SYGVNS. Trimming stripped 4 bases from V and 3 bases from J, with 9 bases between.

This clone was observed a handful of times. The chain combines TRBV7-6 with TRBJ2-1, with a tentative D call TRBD1 (5 bases). The V and J ends lost 7 bases and 6 bases respectively, with 10 bases between them. This CDR3 contains 12 residues. From germline, CDR1 is SGHVS and CDR2 FNYEAQ. In DNA form, the CDR3 reads TGTGCCAGCATGGACATAGTCAATGAGCAGTTCTTC. Its translation is CASMDIVNEQFF.

V is TRBV30 and J is TRBJ2-7; the D gene is possibly TRBD1 (5 bases). V lost 0 bases to trimming and J lost 5 bases, with 5 bases between them. CDR3 length equals 11 residues. The germline V gene has CDR1 GTSNPN and CDR2 SVGIG (reference sequence). The chain's CDR3 is CAWSVQDEQYF. DNA for the CDR3: TGTGCCTGGAGTGTACAGGACGAGCAGTACTTC.

CDR3 DNA: TGTGCCAGCAGTCCCGGGACATCTATGAACACTGAAGCTTTCTTT. It is translated as CASSPGTSMNTEAFF. The chain carries TRBV6-5 and TRBJ1-1, with TRBD1 as a possible D gene (6 bases). There are 15 residues in the CDR3. The V gene's germline CDR1 is MNHEY and CDR2 SVGAGI. Deletions cut 5 bases from V and 0 bases from J, with 13 bases between.